The 16 T cell receptor beta chains below were found in one sample sequenced in a study of T cell clones after liver transplantation. Profiled with immunoSEQ multiplex PCR; TCRdb holds only in-frame clones, not every one. The repertoire holds over 50,000 clones, with about nine tenths as singletons. The source material was CD8+ T cells from blood, sampled 12 months after liver transplant. The receptors come from a human patient who received a liver transplant. Some T cells may trace back to the graft donor.

This chain joins TRBV5-1 and TRBJ2-7; the D gene is possibly TRBD2 (5 bases). Per germline, CDR1 SGHRS and CDR2 YFSETQ. V lost 0 bases and J 6 bases, leaving 7 bases between the germline ends. The CDR3 is made up of 12 amino acids. CDR3 DNA sequence: TGCGCCAGCAGCTTGGCCGCGGGCGAGCAGTACTTC. Translation gives CASSLAAGEQYF.

This chain links TRBV7-9 with TRBJ2-7; 7 bases align to TRBD2. Germline V gene sequence: CDR1 SEHNR, CDR2 FQNEAQ (reference sequence). This CDR3 is built from 13 residues. Trimming at V came to 4 bases and at J to 5 bases, leaving 5 bases not matched to a gene. The CDR3 DNA reads TGTGCCAGCAGCTCTCCACTAGCGAACGAGCAGTACTTC. It codes for CASSSPLANEQYF. Drawing the rest from reference TRBV7-9 and TRBJ2-7, the complete variable domain is DTGVSQNPRHKITKRGQNVTFRCDPISEHNRLYWYRQTLGQGPEFLTYFQNEAQLEKSRLLSDRFSAERPKGSFSTLEIQRTEQGDSAMYLCASSSPLANEQYFGPGTRLTVT.

The chain recombines TRBV27 with TRBJ2-3; 8 nucleotides agree with TRBD2. V trimming: 4 bases; J trimming: 4 bases; junction bases outside the gene matches: 7. Germline-derived CDR1 and CDR2 are MNHEY and SMNVEV (reference sequence). The CDR3 sequence is 15 residues long. CDR3 DNA sequence: TGTGCCAGCAGTTGGGTAGCGGGATTCCCAGATACGCAGTATTTT. Amino acids: CASSWVAGFPDTQYF.

V gene TRBV6-5 combines with J gene TRBJ1-2; TRBD1 agrees at 7 bases. The CDR3 sequence is 14 residues long. Germline CDR1 and CDR2: MNHEY and SVGAGI. V trimming: 6 bases; J trimming: 3 bases; junction bases outside the gene matches: 7. The CDR3 protein is CASRIQGGDYGYTF. The DNA for the CDR3 is TGTGCCAGCAGGATCCAGGGGGGGGACTATGGCTACACCTTC.

This clone was seen a single time. This rearrangement joins TRBV27 to TRBJ2-1; D may correspond to TRBD1 or TRBD2 (5 bases each). The V end was cut by 4 bases, the J end by 12 bases, with 13 bases between. CDR1 is MNHEY, CDR2 SMNVEV, per germline (reference sequence). This CDR3 is 12 amino acids long. CDR3 nucleotide sequence: TGTGCCAGCAGTTGGGGGTCCCGGGGGCAGTTCTTC. As protein: CASSWGSRGQFF.

About this clone itself: Different DNA sequences within this sample yield the same CDR3. The CDR3 is CASSLRGAYEQYF. The CDR3 DNA is TGTGCCAGCAGTTTACGCGGAGCTTACGAGCAGTACTTC. The V call is TRBV27, the J call TRBJ2-7; D unclear. With 2 bases removed from V and 4 bases from J, the gap between germline ends came to 9 bases. The CDR3 consists of 13 residues. Germline V CDR1 and CDR2: MNHEY, SMNVEV (reference sequence).

The rearrangement uses TRBV4-2 and TRBJ2-6; TRBD1 matches at 7 bases. Losses at the gene ends were 0 bases for V and 4 bases for J; bases not matched to a gene: 9. The CDR3 sequence is 18 residues long. CDR1 and CDR2 (germline): LGHNA, YNFKEQ. This chain's CDR3 is CASSQEDRAREGANVLTF. CDR3 coding DNA: TGTGCCAGCAGCCAAGAAGACAGGGCCCGAGAGGGGGCCAACGTCCTGACTTTC.

The chain joins TRBV6-6 to TRBJ2-7; perhaps TRBD2 as D (6 bases). Per the germline V gene, CDR1 is MNHNY and CDR2 is SVGAGI (reference sequence). The CDR3 loop spans 14 amino acids. Trimming took off 3 bases at V and 2 bases at J, with 11 bases between the two ends. The CDR3 bases are TGTGCCAGCAGTTATGCGGGAAATGCCTACGAGCAGTACTTC. Its protein product is CASSYAGNAYEQYF.

This clone turned up a few times. The chain employs TRBV19 and TRBJ2-7; D unclear. Germline CDR1 is LNHDA and CDR2 is SQIVND (reference sequence). Deletions cut 6 bases from V and 4 bases from J, with 10 bases between. There are 12 residues in the CDR3. Here the CDR3 reads CASSSSPYEQYF. CDR3 nucleotides: TGTGCCAGTAGCTCCTCCCCTTACGAGCAGTACTTC.

V and J are TRBV11-2 and TRBJ2-1, with a possible D match to TRBD1 (5 bases). The CDR3 covers 13 residues. Germline loops: CDR1 SGHAT, CDR2 FQNNGV. The V end lost 1 base, the J end lost 5 bases, and 6 bases lay between the germline ends. The CDR3 sequence is CASSLARDNEQFF. In nucleotides, the CDR3 is TGTGCCAGCAGCTTAGCCAGGGACAATGAGCAGTTCTTC.

The J gene is TRBJ1-1, the V gene TRBV28; no clear D. The CDR3 totals 15 residues. Trimming cost V 6 bases and J 4 bases, with 18 bases left between them. Per the germline V gene, CDR1 is MDHEN and CDR2 is SYDVKM. CDR3 residues: CASRPLLARGTEAFF. CDR3 DNA sequence: TGTGCCAGCAGGCCTCTGCTGGCGCGGGGCACTGAAGCTTTCTTT.

Notes on this clone: Other nucleotide sequences in the sample specify the same CDR3. The chain joins TRBV19 to TRBJ1-1; TRBD1 matches 7 bases. Germline CDR1 LNHDA, CDR2 SQIVND (reference sequence). The V and J ends lost 6 bases and 2 bases, in that order; junction bases with no gene match: 3. The CDR3 is made up of 13 amino acids. This chain's CDR3 is CASSGTANTEAFF. In nucleotides, the CDR3 is TGTGCCAGTAGCGGGACAGCAAACACTGAAGCTTTCTTT.

The gene calls are TRBV27 and TRBJ2-5; TRBD2 aligns across 10 bases. Unmatched junction bases numbered 4, after V lost 4 bases and J lost 2 bases. The CDR3 loop spans 15 amino acids. The germline V gene encodes CDR1 MNHEY and CDR2 SMNVEV (reference sequence). CDR3 sequence (DNA): TGTGCCAGCAGTTCGGGACTAGCGCCTCAAGAGACCCAGTACTTC. Translation gives CASSSGLAPQETQYF.

The chain combines TRBV5-4 with TRBJ2-1; TRBD2 matches at 15 bases. V lost 3 bases to trimming and J lost 4 bases; unmatched junction nucleotides: 5. The CDR3 runs to 17 residues. The V gene's germline CDR1 is SGHNT and CDR2 YYREEE (reference sequence). The CDR3 loop reads CASSSWTSGREYNEQFF. The CDR3 DNA reads TGTGCCAGCAGCTCCTGGACTAGCGGGAGGGAGTACAATGAGCAGTTCTTC.

This rearrangement joins TRBV2 to TRBJ1-5; weak D call: TRBD1 (5 bases). Trimming stripped 6 bases from V and 0 bases from J, with 12 bases between. The germline gives CDR1 SNHLY, CDR2 FYNNEI. The CDR3 runs to 15 residues. In DNA form, the CDR3 reads TGTGCCAGCAGCCCGGACAAATATAGCAATCAGCCCCAGCATTTT. This gives the protein CASSPDKYSNQPQHF.

This sequence joins TRBV28 and TRBJ2-3, with D unresolved. The germline V and J ends were trimmed by 3 bases and 5 bases, with 12 bases remaining between them. The CDR3 runs 14 residues. The germline V gene encodes CDR1 MDHEN and CDR2 SYDVKM. CDR3 amino acids: CASSLVGGGDTQYF. CDR3 in DNA: TGTGCCAGCAGTTTGGTAGGCGGTGGAGATACGCAGTATTTT.